Shown below are 21 T cell receptor beta chains from a single sample sequenced in a study of cytomegalovirus exposure and HLA in healthy donors. Primers for the PCR totalled 60 Vbeta and 13 Jbeta. Libraries were prepared by immunoSEQ multiplex PCR; TCRdb keeps only in-frame clonotypes and omits some of them. The repertoire includes more than 80,000 clones, around nine tenths of them detected once, and 8.5% to 10% sits in the top ten. Sequencing used PBMCs. The receptors shown here come from a man aged 25 to 45 in good health and CMV-seropositive.

The rearrangement links TRBV21-1 to TRBJ2-5; TRBD1 is the table's D call and was not checked against the DNA. The J call is uncertain, as TRBJ2-7 better fits the DNA end. TRBV21-1 is tagged as a pseudogene. The CDR3 has 14 amino acids. CDR3 bases: TGTGCCAGCAGCAAAAACCCAGGGCCCTACGAGCAGTACTTC. Its protein product is CASSKNPGPYEQYF.

The V call is TRBV7-9, the J call TRBJ2-6, with D hard to call. Germline V CDR1 and CDR2: SEHNR, FQNEAQ (reference sequence). Trimming left V 8 bases short and J 0 bases short, with 14 bases between. The CDR3 covers 16 residues. CDR3 in DNA: TGTGCCAGCCCTTTTCCCCCCGGCTCTGGGGCCAACGTCCTGACTTTC. Translation: CASPFPPGSGANVLTF.

In DNA, the CDR3 is TGTGCCAGCAGCTCGGGACTCCGTCCCTCTGGGGCCAACGTCCTGACTTTC. The encoded protein is CASSSGLRPSGANVLTF. The chain combines TRBV5-4 with TRBJ2-6, with D perhaps matching TRBD2 (6 bases). Per germline, CDR1 SGHNT and CDR2 YYREEE (reference sequence). Between the trimmed V and J ends, which lost 3 bases and 0 bases, there was a span of 13 bases. The CDR3 runs to 17 residues. Combining the CDR3 with reference TRBV5-4 and TRBJ2-6 gives the whole variable domain ETGVTQSPTHLIKTRGQQVTLRCSSQSGHNTVSWYQQALGQGPQFIFQYYREEENGRGNFPPRFSGLQFPNYSSELNVNALELDDSALYLCASSSGLRPSGANVLTFGAGSRLTVL.

This sequence joins TRBV5-1 and TRBJ1-4; the D gene is possibly TRBD1 (5 bases). CDR3 length equals 14 residues. V was shortened by 7 bases and J by 2 bases, with 12 bases between the two germline ends. CDR1 is SGHRS and CDR2 is YFSETQ in the germline V gene. As DNA, the CDR3 is TGCGCCAGCCGGAGGGGCCCGACTAATGAAAAACTGTTTTTT. It is translated as CASRRGPTNEKLFF. Full variable domain (missing parts from reference TRBV5-1 and TRBJ1-4): KAGVTQTPRYLIKTRGQQVTLSCSPISGHRSVSWYQQTPGQGLQFLFEYFSETQRNKGNFPGRFSGRQFSNSRSEMNVSTLELGDSALYLCASRRGPTNEKLFFGSGTQLSVL.

The chain couples TRBV6-5 to TRBJ1-2; TRBD1 matches at 9 bases. The CDR3 consists of 12 residues. Germline-derived CDR1 and CDR2 are MNHEY and SVGAGI. V shed 6 bases, J shed 5 bases, and the junction held 1 base outside the gene matches. CDR3 coding DNA: TGTGCCAGCAGAGACAGGGGGTATGGCTACACCTTC. It yields the protein CASRDRGYGYTF.

The genes are TRBV29-1 and TRBJ2-1; weak D call: TRBD1 (6 bases). The CDR3 sequence is 11 residues long. The germline V and J ends were trimmed by 3 bases and 9 bases, with 9 bases remaining between them. Germline loops: CDR1 SQVTM, CDR2 ANQGSEA. The CDR3 here is CSVDEGVEQFF. The CDR3 region has the DNA TGCAGCGTTGATGAGGGGGTTGAGCAGTTCTTC.

The J gene is TRBJ2-7, the V gene TRBV6-1; possible D gene TRBD1, 6 bases. Trimming cost V 3 bases and J 5 bases, with 17 bases left between them. Germline V CDR1 and CDR2: MNHNS, SASEGT. CDR3 length: 15 amino acids. CDR3 nucleotides: TGTGCCAGCAGTGATCGGGACGGGGACATGGACGAGCAGTACTTC. Amino acid sequence: CASSDRDGDMDEQYF.

The chain uses TRBV27 and TRBJ1-5, with 9 positions matching TRBD1. Germline assignment: CDR1 MNHEY and CDR2 SMNVEV (reference sequence). The CDR3 covers 14 residues. J gave up 7 bases and V 3 bases, and 4 bases lay outside the gene matches. In DNA form, the CDR3 reads TGTGCCAGCAGTTTTGGGACAGGGCACCAGCCCCAGCATTTT. It codes for CASSFGTGHQPQHF.

The chain carries TRBV5-1 and TRBJ2-7; D is possibly TRBD2 (5 bases). V was clipped by 0 bases and J by 0 bases, with 16 bases between them. Germline V lookup: CDR1 SGHRS, CDR2 YFSETQ. The CDR3 totals 17 residues. CDR3 DNA sequence: TGCGCCAGCAGCTTGGGGTTAGGGCGACGGGGCTCCTACGAGCAGTACTTC. Its translation: CASSLGLGRRGSYEQYF.

The chain joins TRBV7-2 to TRBJ2-7; TRBD2 agrees at 14 bases. The CDR3 runs to 15 residues. V gave up 4 bases and J gave up 9 bases; unmatched junction bases: 8. In germline, CDR1 is SGHTA, CDR2 FQGNSA. This CDR3 reads CASSSGTSGGLGQYF. The DNA of the CDR3 is TGTGCCAGCAGCTCCGGGACTAGCGGGGGCTTAGGGCAGTACTTC.

This clone has only one observation. V and J are TRBV4-1 and TRBJ2-7, with TRBD1 identical over 7 bases. Losses at the gene ends were 0 bases for V and 9 bases for J; bases not matched to a gene: 11. The germline V gene encodes CDR1 MGHRA and CDR2 YSYEKL. The CDR3 has 15 residues. The CDR3 loop is CASSQDWDSPTGQYF. The CDR3 coding sequence is TGCGCCAGCAGCCAAGATTGGGACAGCCCGACGGGGCAGTACTTC.

The chain combines TRBV27 with TRBJ2-5, with 9 bases matching TRBD1. The length of the CDR3 is 14 residues. The germline V gene has CDR1 MNHEY and CDR2 SMNVEV (reference sequence). Trimming removed 6 bases from V and 13 bases from J; junction bases left unmatched: 15. CDR3 sequence (DNA): TGTGCCAGCAGCCCACCCTTGACAGGGGGTTCCCTGTACTTC. Its translation is CASSPPLTGGSLYF.

V usage is TRBV30 and J usage is TRBJ2-7; 8 bases are a match to TRBD1. The CDR3 spans 16 residues. Germline CDR1 GTSNPN, CDR2 SVGIG (reference sequence). The V gene end was trimmed by 3 bases and the J gene end by 5 bases; junction bases not matched to a gene: 15. The CDR3: CAWRNTGGRDPNEQYF. The CDR3 DNA sequence: TGTGCCTGGAGAAATACAGGGGGGCGCGATCCTAACGAGCAGTACTTC.

This chain connects TRBV29-1 to TRBJ1-1; no clear D. The germline V gene encodes CDR1 SQVTM and CDR2 ANQGSEA. The CDR3 sequence is 11 residues long. The V and J ends lost 8 bases and 1 base respectively, with 8 bases between them. The CDR3 DNA reads as TGCAGCCCGGCGGAGAACACTGAAGCTTTCTTT. This sequence encodes CSPAENTEAFF.

This clone is a singleton in its sample. The V and J genes are TRBV7-8 and TRBJ1-5; tentatively, D is TRBD1 (5 bases). Germline CDR1 SGHVS, CDR2 FQNEAQ. The V and J ends lost 0 bases and 9 bases respectively, with 15 bases between them. The CDR3 spans 15 residues. Here the CDR3 reads CASSLARRGGRPQHF. DNA for the CDR3: TGTGCCAGCAGCTTAGCGCGGAGGGGCGGGAGGCCCCAGCATTTT.

The chain recombines TRBV5-4 with TRBJ2-5; 10 nucleotides agree with TRBD2. The J call may be wrong; the DNA end is better matched by TRBJ2-7. The CDR3 spans 16 residues. The V gene's germline CDR1 is SGHNT and CDR2 YYREEE (reference sequence). The CDR3 sequence is CASSAGSPSGRGEQYF. The CDR3 region has the DNA TGTGCCAGCAGCGCGGGTAGCCCTAGCGGGAGAGGCGAGCAGTACTTC.

The V call is TRBV5-1, the J call TRBJ2-1, with 9 bases aligning to TRBD2. Germline V gene data show CDR1 as SGHRS and CDR2 as YFSETQ. Losses at the gene ends were 4 bases for V and 8 bases for J; bases not matched to a gene: 10. The CDR3 has 15 amino acids. This chain's CDR3 is CASSPSSSGIHEQFF. CDR3 sequence (DNA): TGCGCCAGCAGCCCGTCGTCTAGCGGGATTCATGAGCAGTTCTTC.

This clone has only a few counts. The chain joins TRBV30 to TRBJ1-6; the D is unclear. CDR1 is GTSNPN, CDR2 SVGIG, per germline (reference sequence). With 7 bases removed from V and 7 bases from J, the gap between germline ends came to 14 bases. This CDR3 has 13 amino acids. As DNA, the CDR3 is TGTGCCTCAACAACACGGGAGAATTCACCCCTCCACTTT. It specifies CASTTRENSPLHF. The variable domain in full, with the rest retrieved from reference TRBV30 and TRBJ1-6, is SQTIHQWPATLVQPVGSPLSLECTVEGTSNPNLYWYRQAAGRGLQLLFYSVGIGQISSEVPQNLSASRPQDRQFILSSKKLLLSDSGFYLCASTTRENSPLHFGNGTRLTVT.

The chain carries TRBV5-6 and TRBJ1-2; no clear D gene. CDR1 and CDR2 from the germline V gene are SGHDT and YYEEEE. This CDR3 is 13 amino acids long. With 4 bases removed from V and 4 bases from J, the gap between germline ends came to 11 bases. In DNA form, the CDR3 reads TGTGCCAGCAGCCCCCCCGCGATCTATGGCTACACCTTC. It yields the protein CASSPPAIYGYTF.

This clone occurred once. This chain joins TRBV7-9 and TRBJ2-1; the match to TRBD2 covers 8 bases. This CDR3 region has 17 residues. J was trimmed by 1 base and V by 5 bases; bases with no gene match: 10. Germline V lookup: CDR1 SEHNR, CDR2 FQNEAQ (reference sequence). The CDR3: CASSPRLATPSYNEQFF. CDR3 bases: TGTGCCAGCAGCCCCCGACTAGCGACCCCGTCCTACAATGAGCAGTTCTTC.

The chain combines TRBV5-4 with TRBJ2-5, with 12 bases lining up with TRBD2. In germline, CDR1 is SGHNT, CDR2 YYREEE (reference sequence). The CDR3 has 18 amino acids. V shed 6 bases and J 4 bases; nucleotides not matched to a gene: 16. In DNA form, the CDR3 reads TGTGCCAGCACCATTAGACTAGCGGGAGTGGGATCGAGAGAGACCCAGTACTTC. This sequence encodes CASTIRLAGVGSRETQYF.